These T cell receptor beta chains were read from a single sample in a study of early T cells in non-severe SARS-CoV-2 infection. One entry per CDR3 protein results from TCRdb running MiXCR on the 5' RACE reads. Of about 77,000 distinct CDR3 sequences listed, about 17% are singletons. What was sequenced was whole blood. The source of these receptors is an adult who was a healthcare worker with PCR-confirmed SARS-CoV-2 infection or an uninfected control (not recorded which). CDR3s leave out the opening cysteine and the closing phenylalanine or tryptophan. Fields, in order: J gene, V gene, CDR3 protein.

>TRBJ1-4|TRBV18
ASSPDGTNEKLF
>TRBJ1-1|TRBV5-1
ASALGGDTEAF
>TRBJ1-1|TRBV7-2
ASSLDPVSKAF
>TRBJ2-7|TRBV4-2
ASSQTTGIYEQY
>TRBJ2-7|TRBV11-3
ASSRAFAPIEQY
>TRBJ2-6|TRBV29-1
SVRIGSGANVLT
>TRBJ1-5|TRBV7-2
ASSLSRQVNQPQH
>TRBJ2-7|TRBV20-1
SAAEVSVGQY
>TRBJ2-7|TRBV28
ASSSAGTDSYEQY
>TRBJ1-5|TRBV20-1
SASHQGPINQPQH
>TRBJ2-3|TRBV20-1
SARDIGGTDTQY
>TRBJ2-3|TRBV29-1
SVDPLAPSTDTQY
>TRBJ1-1|TRBV3-1
ASSHLGGTEAF
>TRBJ1-1|TRBV18
ASSPSTRGRDTEAF
>TRBJ2-1|TRBV5-5
ASSLDFGGWNYNEQF
>TRBJ2-1|TRBV9
ASSPSGGAHNEQF
>TRBJ2-7|TRBV7-9
ASSSGQSPTC
>TRBJ2-7|TRBV6-6
ASSYRGSGEQY
>TRBJ2-2|TRBV29-1
SVEVPATSSGELF
>TRBJ1-2|TRBV6-5
ASVWVGYT
>TRBJ2-7|TRBV5-1
ASSLVDEQY
>TRBJ2-7|TRBV12-3/TRBV12-4
ASTSEKTYEQY
>TRBJ2-5|TRBV28
ASSLARQETHY
>TRBJ2-7|TRBV2
ASGGTGRDPWKQY
>TRBJ1-6|TRBV5-4
ASSLRHEDSPLH
>TRBJ2-3|TRBV3-1
ASSQHQGPDTQY
>TRBJ1-1|TRBV11-3
ASSSVQGTYTEAF
>TRBJ1-1|TRBV2
ASSGAGGAGNTEAF
>TRBJ2-1|TRBV9
ASSVAPYPGSYNEQF
>TRBJ1-1|TRBV9
ASSATGSEAF
>TRBJ2-3|TRBV10-3
AISRPTDTQY
>TRBJ1-2|TRBV27
ASSQDGYGYT
>TRBJ2-1|TRBV3-1
ASGLAGVGQF
>TRBJ2-2|TRBV12-3/TRBV12-4
ASSPRTPSGTGELF
>TRBJ2-2|TRBV4-1
ASSPSRARGELF
>TRBJ2-1|TRBV12-3/TRBV12-4
ASSLAKGNEQF
>TRBJ2-7|TRBV11-2
ASRPTWGHRESGLTYEQY
>TRBJ2-2|TRBV7-9
ASSLGDGTGELF
>TRBJ2-5|TRBV29-1
SVDGRQETQY
>TRBJ2-1|TRBV11-2
ASRTSGMDEQF
>TRBJ1-6|TRBV12-3/TRBV12-4
ASSSDRVVTNSPLH
>TRBJ1-6|TRBV11-3
ASSLDPGKGSPLH
>TRBJ1-3|TRBV18
ASSPPRTAAGNTIY
>TRBJ2-3|TRBV28
ASSLFSSTDTQY
>TRBJ1-1|TRBV4-1
ASSPPRGGRRNTEAF
>TRBJ2-7|TRBV19
ASSIETGTGRYEQY
>TRBJ2-3|TRBV28
ASTGPYWTGPGTDTQY
>TRBJ2-5|TRBV7-3
ASSPGPGAQTQY
>TRBJ1-1|TRBV7-2
ASSLARAEAF
>TRBJ2-2|TRBV5-1
ASSLTITGELF
>TRBJ1-1|TRBV7-9
ASSPPSLRRGLYTEAF
>TRBJ1-1|TRBV20-1
SARSGNTEAF
>TRBJ2-2|TRBV11-2
ASSLDRGRLNTGELF
>TRBJ2-7|TRBV7-9
ASSIASGTGSYEQY
>TRBJ1-5|TRBV27
ASSPSLRGMWNQPQH
>TRBJ2-6|TRBV15
ATSRDPGANVLT
>TRBJ2-1|TRBV30
AWSGTSGVDEQF
>TRBJ2-5|TRBV30
AYSGGVETQY